The following is a TCR beta chain sequence with its context. The data stem from a study of blood T cell repertoires in COVID-19. Here immunoSEQ multiplex PCR was the method, and the copy in TCRdb shows in-frame clones only, minus some. Among around 65,000 clones, more than 75% were seen once, and the ten largest hold roughly 44%. The CDR3 length is 14 residues. CDR1 and CDR2 from the germline V gene are LNHDA and SQIVND (reference sequence). V shed 0 bases and J 3 bases; nucleotides not matched to a gene: 1. Sequencing was done on a sample of peripheral blood. The TCR comes from a human donor in a cohort sampled during active COVID-19. The chain joins TRBV19 to TRBJ1-1; TRBD1 matches at 7 bases. In nucleotides, the CDR3 is TGTGCCAGTAGTATAGATACAGGGGACACTGAAGCTTTCTTT. Translation: CASSIDTGDTEAFF.